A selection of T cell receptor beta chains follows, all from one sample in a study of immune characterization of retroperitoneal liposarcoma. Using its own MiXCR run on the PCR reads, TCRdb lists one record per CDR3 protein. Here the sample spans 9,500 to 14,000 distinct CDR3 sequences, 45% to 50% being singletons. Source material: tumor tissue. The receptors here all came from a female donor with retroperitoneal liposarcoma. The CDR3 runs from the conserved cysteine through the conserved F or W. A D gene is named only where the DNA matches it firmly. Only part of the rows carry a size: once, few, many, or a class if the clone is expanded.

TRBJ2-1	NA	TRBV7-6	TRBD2	TGTGCCAGCAGCTCTTTAGCGGGGGTATACGATGAGCAGTTCTTC	CASSSLAGVYDEQFF
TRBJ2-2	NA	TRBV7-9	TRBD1	TGTGCCAGCAGCGTGGGACAGATCACCGGGGAGCTGTTTTTT	CASSVGQITGELFF
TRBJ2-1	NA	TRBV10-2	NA	TGCGCCAGCAGCTCATTCAACAATGAGCAGTTCTTC	CASSSFNNEQFF
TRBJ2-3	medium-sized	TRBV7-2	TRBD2	TGTGCCAGCAGCTTTGGGACTAGCGGGAGGCAGGGGGAAACGCAGTATTTT	CASSFGTSGRQGETQYF
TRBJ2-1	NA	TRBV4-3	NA	TGCGCCAGCACACCGGGACAAAGCCAATACAATGAGCAGTTCTTC	CASTPGQSQYNEQFF
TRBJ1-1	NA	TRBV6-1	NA	TGTGCCAGCCGGCTAGACATGAACACTGAAGCTTTCTTT	CASRLDMNTEAFF
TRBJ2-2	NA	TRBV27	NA	TGTGCCAGCAGTTCTGAGGGCACCGGGGAGCTGTTTTTT	CASSSEGTGELFF
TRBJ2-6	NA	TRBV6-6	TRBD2	TGTGCCAGCAGTTACTCGGCTAGCGGGGTTAGCTGGGGCCAACGTCCTGACTTT	CASSYSASGVSWGQRPDF
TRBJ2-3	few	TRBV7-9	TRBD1	TGTGTCAGCAGCTCACCTCGCCGGGACAGGGGGCATCAAGATACGCAGTATTTT	CVSSSPRRDRGHQDTQYF
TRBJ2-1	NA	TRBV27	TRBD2	TGTGCCAGCAGTCCGCGGGGGGCCTACGAGCAGTTCTTC	CASSPRGAYEQFF
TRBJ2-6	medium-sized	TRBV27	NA	TGTGCCAGCAGTTTTCTGGGGGTTGGGGCCAACGTCCTGACTTTC	CASSFLGVGANVLTF
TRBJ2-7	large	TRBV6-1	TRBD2	TGTGCCAGCAGTGAACGACTAGCGGGAGCGTACGAGCAGTACTTC	CASSERLAGAYEQYF
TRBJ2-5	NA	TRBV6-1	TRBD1	TGTGCCAGCTCTCGGACAGGGGGGGAAGAGACCCAGTACTTC	CASSRTGGEETQYF
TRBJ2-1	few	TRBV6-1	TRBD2	TGTGCCAGCAGTGCCCTAGCGGGTCCTCAAGAGACCCAGTTCTTC	CASSALAGPQETQFF
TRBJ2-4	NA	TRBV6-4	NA	TGTGCCAGCAGTCGGAGGGTTATTACCAAAAACATTCAGTACTTC	CASSRRVITKNIQYF
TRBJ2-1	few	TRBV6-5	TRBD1	TGTGCCAGCAGCATGACAGGGAATGAGCAGTTCTTC	CASSMTGNEQFF
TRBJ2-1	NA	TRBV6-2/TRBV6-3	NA	TGTGCCAGCACCCCGGACATCACAAATGAGCAGTTCTTC	CASTPDITNEQFF
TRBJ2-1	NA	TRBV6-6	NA	TGTGCCAGCAGTTACTCAAGGGGGGAGGGGACTATTGTCTACGAGCAGTTCTTC	CASSYSRGEGTIVYEQFF
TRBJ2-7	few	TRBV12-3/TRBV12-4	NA	TGTGCCAGCAGTTCAGAGACTGCGCCCTACGAGCAGTACTTC	CASSSETAPYEQYF
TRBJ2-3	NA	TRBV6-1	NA	TGTGCCAGCAGTGAATATGATGGGGCGGACACAGATACGCAGTATTTT	CASSEYDGADTDTQYF
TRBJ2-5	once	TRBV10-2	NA	TGCGCCAGCAGCATACGTAGGCAAGAGACCCAGTACTTC	CASSIRRQETQYF
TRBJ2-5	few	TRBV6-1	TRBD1	TGTGCCAGCAGTGAGATGGGGACAGGGGGCTATGAGACCCAGTACTTC	CASSEMGTGGYETQYF
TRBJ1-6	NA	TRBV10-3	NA	TGTGCCAGCATGGACCTCCTTGGATCACCCCTCCACTTT	CASMDLLGSPLHF
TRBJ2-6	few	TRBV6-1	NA	TGTGCCAGCGCCCAGGAGGGGGCCAACGTCCTGACTTTC	CASAQEGANVLTF
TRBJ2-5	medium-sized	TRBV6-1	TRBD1	TGTGCCAGCAGGCAGGGGGTGACCCAGCAGACGGAGACCCAGTACTTC	CASRQGVTQQTETQYF
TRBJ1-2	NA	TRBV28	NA	TGTGCCAGCAGTCTAATAAGGTTGGGACTTAATGGCTACACCTTC	CASSLIRLGLNGYTF
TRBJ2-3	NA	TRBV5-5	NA	TGTGCCAGCAGCTTGGGGGCGGGTGGGGATACGCAGTATTTT	CASSLGAGGDTQYF
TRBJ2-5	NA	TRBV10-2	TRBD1	TGCGCCAGCAGCTGGGGACAGGGGATGTCGGAGACCCAGTACTTC	CASSWGQGMSETQYF
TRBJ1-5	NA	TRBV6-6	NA	TGTGCCAGCAGTCCCGGGACACCCAATCAGCCCCAGCATTTT	CASSPGTPNQPQHF
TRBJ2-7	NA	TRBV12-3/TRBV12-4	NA	TGTGCCAGCAGTTTATGGGGCCCGGACAATGAGCAGTACTTC	CASSLWGPDNEQYF
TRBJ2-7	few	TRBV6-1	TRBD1	TGTGCCAGTGGAGCGGACAGGGGATCCTACGAGCAGTACTTC	CASGADRGSYEQYF
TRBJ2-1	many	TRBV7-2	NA	TGTGCCAGCAGCCCTATGAGTGAGCAGTTCTTC	CASSPMSEQFF
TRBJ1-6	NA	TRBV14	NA	TGTGCCAGCAGCCAAGAGGGACGGTACTATAATTCACCCCTCCACTTT	CASSQEGRYYNSPLHF
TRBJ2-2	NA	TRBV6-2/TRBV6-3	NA	TGTGCCAGCAGTGAAAGAGGGGGAGCGAACACCGGGGAGCTGTTTTTT	CASSERGGANTGELFF
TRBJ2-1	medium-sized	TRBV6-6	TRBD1	TGTGCCAGCAGTTACTCCGACAGGGGTGAGCAGTTCTTC	CASSYSDRGEQFF
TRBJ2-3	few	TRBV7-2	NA	TGTGCCAGCAGCTCCCACCGAGGGTATAGCACAGATACGCAGTATTTT	CASSSHRGYSTDTQYF
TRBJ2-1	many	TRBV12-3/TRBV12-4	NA	TGTGCCAGCAGTTTAGAATACGAGCAGTTCTTC	CASSLEYEQFF
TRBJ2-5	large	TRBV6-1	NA	TGTGCCAGCAGTCGGGACCCTGACCAAGAGACCCAGTACTTC	CASSRDPDQETQYF
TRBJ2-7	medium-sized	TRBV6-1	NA	TGTGCCAGCAGCCCTCGTGGAGGTTTCCACGAGCAGTACTTC	CASSPRGGFHEQYF
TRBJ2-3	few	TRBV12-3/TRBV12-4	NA	TGTGCCAGCAGTTTAGAGGCTAGCACAGATACGCAGTATTTT	CASSLEASTDTQYF
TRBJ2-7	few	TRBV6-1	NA	TGTGCCAGCAGTGAAGCGCTAACAGTCGCCTACGAGCAGTACTTC	CASSEALTVAYEQYF
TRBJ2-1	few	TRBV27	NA	TGTGCCAGCAGCTTCTCCGGGTCCAGCTCCTACAATGAGCAGTTCTTC	CASSFSGSSSYNEQFF
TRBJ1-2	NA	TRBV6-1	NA	TGTGCCAGCAGGCGAGGCGGAGCTAACTATGGCTACACCTTC	CASRRGGANYGYTF
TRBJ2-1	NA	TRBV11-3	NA	TGTGCCAGCAGCTTAACCCATGAGCAGTTCTTC	CASSLTHEQFF
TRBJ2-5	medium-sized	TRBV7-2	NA	TGTGCCAGCAGCTTTGGGCAGCCGGGGGAGACCCAGTACTTC	CASSFGQPGETQYF
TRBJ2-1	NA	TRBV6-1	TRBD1	TGTGCCAGCAGTGAAGGGGACAGGGGCGAGCAGTTCTTC	CASSEGDRGEQFF
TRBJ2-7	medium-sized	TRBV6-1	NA	TGTGCCAGCGGGTCGGACGGGGGGCCCTACGAGCAGTACTTC	CASGSDGGPYEQYF
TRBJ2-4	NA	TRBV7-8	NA	TGTGCCAGCAGCTTAGCGCCAGGACGCGACGAAAACATTCAGTACTTC	CASSLAPGRDENIQYF
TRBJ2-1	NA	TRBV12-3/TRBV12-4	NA	TGTGCCAGCAGTTTCCAGGGGGGTTACTACGAGCAGTTCTTC	CASSFQGGYYEQFF